Presented here are 9 T cell receptor beta chains from one specimen sequenced in a study of T cells in localized non-small cell lung cancer. TCRdb keeps only in-frame clones here, not all; method: immunoSEQ multiplex PCR. The sample lists some 18,000 clones, roughly 80% occurring once. Sample: peripheral blood, taken before any cancer treatment. Receptors were obtained from a man aged 40-75 years with stage I lung adenocarcinoma.

The rearrangement joins TRBV4-1 to TRBJ1-1, with TRBD1 as a possible D gene (5 bases). This CDR3 region has 15 residues. With 0 bases removed from V and 1 base from J, the gap between germline ends came to 9 bases. The germline CDR1 and CDR2 sequences are MGHRA and YSYEKL. The CDR3 loop is CASSQDHQGNTEAFF. CDR3 nucleotides: TGCGCCAGCAGCCAAGACCATCAGGGGAACACTGAAGCTTTCTTT.

The chain couples TRBV9 to TRBJ2-5; D tentatively fits TRBD1 or TRBD2 (5 bases each). The germline gives CDR1 SGDLS, CDR2 YYNGEE. The CDR3 has 16 residues. V was cut by 0 bases and J by 4 bases, with 16 bases left in between. CDR3 bases: TGTGCCAGCAGCGTAGACGGGTTGGGGGTTGGAGAGACCCAGTACTTC. Its translation: CASSVDGLGVGETQYF.

This chain links TRBV29-1 with TRBJ2-1; no clear D gene. The CDR3 spans 13 residues. The V gene's germline CDR1 is SQVTM and CDR2 ANQGSEA. Between the trimmed V and J ends, which lost 5 bases and 2 bases, there was a span of 10 bases. CDR3 sequence (DNA): TGCAGCGTTAGCGAGAATACCTACAATGAGCAGTTCTTC. This translates into CSVSENTYNEQFF.

V usage is TRBV25-1 and J usage is TRBJ1-1; no definite D call. This CDR3 has 14 amino acids. Germline V gene sequence: CDR1 MGHDK, CDR2 SYGVNS. V lost 1 base and J 4 bases, leaving 10 bases between the germline ends. The CDR3 coding sequence is TGTGCCAGCAGTGAATTGCACAGCTCCACTGAAGCTTTCTTT. Amino acids: CASSELHSSTEAFF. Complete variable domain (other parts from reference TRBV25-1 and TRBJ1-1): EADIYQTPRYLVIGTGKKITLECSQTMGHDKMYWYQQDPGMELHLIHYSYGVNSTEKGDLSSESTVSRIRTEHFPLTLESARPSHTSQYLCASSELHSSTEAFFGQGTRLTVV.

This clone was seen a single time. V usage is TRBV19 and J usage is TRBJ1-5, with D possibly matching TRBD1 (5 bases). CDR1 is LNHDA and CDR2 is SQIVND in the germline V gene (reference sequence). Trimming left V 5 bases short and J 2 bases short, with 10 bases between. This CDR3 has 14 residues. CDR3 sequence reads: CASSRGVRNQPQHF. In DNA, the CDR3 is TGTGCCAGTAGTCGGGGGGTACGCAATCAGCCCCAGCATTTT.

This chain uses TRBV4-1 with TRBJ2-5, with 7 nucleotides matching TRBD2. J was trimmed by 1 base and V by 0 bases; bases with no gene match: 8. The CDR3 consists of 17 residues. Looked up from germline, CDR1 is MGHRA and CDR2 is YSYEKL. CDR3 amino acids: CASSQDSLADLQETQYF. The CDR3 region has the DNA TGCGCCAGCAGCCAAGATAGCCTAGCGGATCTCCAAGAGACCCAGTACTTC.

The rearrangement uses TRBV11-2 and TRBJ2-7; tentatively, D is TRBD2 (6 bases). The CDR3 length is 16 residues. The V and J ends lost 4 bases and 2 bases respectively, with 18 bases between them. Germline loops: CDR1 SGHAT, CDR2 FQNNGV. CDR3 region: CASSSSRIGGTYEQYF. DNA of the CDR3: TGTGCCAGCAGCTCTTCCCGGATTGGCGGGACCTACGAGCAGTACTTC.

This clone was recorded only once. The chain couples TRBV29-1 to TRBJ2-3; a possible D gene is TRBD2 (6 bases). This CDR3 has 14 amino acids. CDR1 is SQVTM, CDR2 ANQGSEA, per germline. V lost 5 bases and J 2 bases, leaving 14 bases between the germline ends. CDR3 sequence: CSVHTGLHTDTQYF. The DNA for the CDR3 is TGCAGCGTTCACACGGGACTCCACACAGATACGCAGTATTTT.

CDR3 DNA: TGTGCCAGCAGCTTATTAGCGGGAGAAACAGAGACCCAGTACTTC. It specifies CASSLLAGETETQYF. This chain uses TRBV7-9 with TRBJ2-5, with 9 bases fitting TRBD2. The CDR3 totals 15 residues. Losses at the gene ends were 2 bases for V and 4 bases for J; bases not matched to a gene: 5. Germline loops: CDR1 SEHNR, CDR2 FQNEAQ (reference sequence).